Listed below are T cell receptor beta chains from one sample, sequenced in a study of T cells in localized non-small cell lung cancer. Clones were read by immunoSEQ multiplex PCR, and TCRdb kept only the in-frame ones, dropping some. The sample lists over 15,000 clones, around 81% seen once, with about 25% in the top ten. The sample consisted of peripheral blood, taken before any cancer treatment. These receptors were obtained from a female donor of 60 years or more with stage I lung adenocarcinoma. The CDR3 runs from the conserved cysteine through the conserved F or W. The D gene is left open where the match is weak.

CDR3aa	v_gene	len	d_gene
CASSVGRDSFKETQYF	TRBV9	16	TRBD1
CASSSQAGAEAFF	TRBV5-4	13	.
CASTFRLNTEAFF	TRBV6-6	13	.
CASSYFGGIHEQYF	TRBV7-2	14	TRBD2
CASSYADRGYTF	TRBV6-5	12	.
CASSLGAVPTYGYTF	TRBV5-1	15	.
CASSVAGGAEAFF	TRBV9	13	.
CASSRLAGGSTKQYF	TRBV13	15	TRBD2
CASSLFSPAAEELFF	TRBV28	15	.
CASGQDYEQYF	TRBV25-1	11	.
CASRVAGSETEAFF	TRBV5-1	14	.
CASSLDPNQPQHF	TRBV5-1	13	.
CASSPRDRHYEQYF	TRBV5-1	14	TRBD1
CASSVDGDRDREQYF	TRBV9	15	TRBD1
CASSTQGRETQYF	TRBV19	13	.
CASSQGKIGRGPNQPQHF	TRBV4-1	18	.
CASSDRDRDFNGYTF	TRBV11-1	15	TRBD1
CASSPPSRGQGNTEAFF	TRBV18	17	TRBD1
CASSFKLAGKDGELFF	TRBV5-6	16	TRBD2